Below are 2 T cell receptor beta chains sequenced from a single sample in a study of blood T cells in healthy people across ages. It was with a sample-barcoded 5' primer and a J-beta primer mix that a second PCR of about 6 to 12 cycles was run. MiXCR, run by TCRdb on the 5' RACE reads, gives a single entry per CDR3 protein. This repertoire shows 730,000 or so distinct CDR3 sequences, about 40% found once; its top ten account for around 20%. Sequenced sample: blood. These receptors all come from a woman aged 55 to 70 in good health.

This clonotype was seen a handful of times. The chain employs TRBV28 and TRBJ2-4, with a tentative D call TRBD2 (6 bases). The CDR3 is 14 residues long. Germline values: CDR1 MDHEN, CDR2 SYDVKM. The V gene lost 5 bases and the J gene lost 7 bases, with 15 bases spanning the gap. The CDR3 DNA reads as TGTGCCAGCAGTGAAACTAGCTTAGATAACATTCAGTACTTC. Encoded protein: CASSETSLDNIQYF.

This clonotype was detected only a few times. This chain connects TRBV20-1 to TRBJ1-6, with D tentatively TRBD1 (5 bases). Germline lookup yields CDR1 DFQATT and CDR2 SNEGSKA (reference sequence). CDR3 length equals 13 residues. V lost 5 bases and J lost 3, with 8 bases in between. DNA for the CDR3: TGCAGTGCTCCCGACAGCTATAATTCACCCCTCCACTTT. It translates to CSAPDSYNSPLHF.